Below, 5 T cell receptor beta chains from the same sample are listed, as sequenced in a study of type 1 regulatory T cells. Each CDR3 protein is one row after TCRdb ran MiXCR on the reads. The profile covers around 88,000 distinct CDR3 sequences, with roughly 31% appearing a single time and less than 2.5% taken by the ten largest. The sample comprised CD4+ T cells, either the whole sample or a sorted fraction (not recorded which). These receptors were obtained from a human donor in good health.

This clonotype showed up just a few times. CDR3 residues: CASSRALAGVNEQFF. The CDR3, as DNA: TGTGCCAGCAGCCGTGCACTAGCGGGAGTCAATGAGCAGTTCTTC. The chain carries TRBV7-9 and TRBJ2-1, with TRBD2 matching 11 bases. This CDR3 is built from 15 residues. Trimming took 5 bases from V and 6 from J; bases not matched to a gene: 6. The V gene's germline CDR1 is SEHNR and CDR2 FQNEAQ (reference sequence).

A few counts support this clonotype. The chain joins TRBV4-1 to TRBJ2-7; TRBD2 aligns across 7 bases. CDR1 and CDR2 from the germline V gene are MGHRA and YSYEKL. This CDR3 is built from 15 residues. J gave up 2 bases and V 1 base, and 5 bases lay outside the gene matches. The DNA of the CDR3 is TGCGCCAGCAGCCAAGGCGGGGGTCCGGCCTACGAGCAGTACTTC. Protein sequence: CASSQGGGPAYEQYF.

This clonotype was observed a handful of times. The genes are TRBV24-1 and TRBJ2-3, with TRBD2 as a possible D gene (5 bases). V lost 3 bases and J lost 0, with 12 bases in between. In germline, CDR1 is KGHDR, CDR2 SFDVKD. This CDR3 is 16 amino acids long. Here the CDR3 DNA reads TGTGCCACCAGTGATCCGAGGACTTCTAGCACAGATACGCAGTATTTT. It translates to CATSDPRTSSTDTQYF.

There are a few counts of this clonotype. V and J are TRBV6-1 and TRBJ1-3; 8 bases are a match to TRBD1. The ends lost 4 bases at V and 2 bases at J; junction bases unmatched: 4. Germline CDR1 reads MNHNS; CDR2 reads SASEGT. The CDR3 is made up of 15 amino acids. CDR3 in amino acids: CASSGTGRPGNTIYF. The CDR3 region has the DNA TGTGCCAGCAGTGGGACAGGGCGCCCTGGAAACACCATATATTTT.

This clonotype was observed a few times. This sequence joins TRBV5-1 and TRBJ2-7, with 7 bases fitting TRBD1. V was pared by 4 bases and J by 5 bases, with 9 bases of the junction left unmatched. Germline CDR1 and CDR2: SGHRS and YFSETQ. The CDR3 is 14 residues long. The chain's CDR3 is CASSLYNRGDEQYF. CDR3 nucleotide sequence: TGCGCCAGCAGCCTATATAACAGGGGTGACGAGCAGTACTTC.